The 29 T cell receptor beta chains presented below share a single source sample, sequenced in a study of blood T cells in healthy people across ages. A sample-barcoded 5' primer and a J-beta primer mix were used in a second PCR of roughly 7 to 11 cycles. Using its own MiXCR run on the 5' RACE reads, TCRdb lists one record per CDR3 protein. The table records 800,000 to 950,000 distinct CDR3 sequences, just under 30% of them present only once. This sample also appeared in a second study, on T cells of mothers and their children.

Sequenced sample: blood. The source of these receptors is a middle-aged woman in good health.

The V call is TRBV9, the J call TRBJ1-1; D is ambiguous. V dropped 2 bases and J dropped 4 bases, with 9 bases sitting between them. Germline assignment: CDR1 SGDLS and CDR2 YYNGEE. The CDR3 consists of 13 residues. For the CDR3, the DNA is TGTGCCAGCAGCGTTATGATGGCCACTGAAGCTTTCTTT. Its translation: CASSVMMATEAFF.

This rearrangement joins TRBV12-3 or TRBV12-4 to TRBJ1-1; D might be TRBD1 (6 bases). This CDR3 region has 16 residues. V dropped 5 bases and J dropped 3 bases, with 19 bases sitting between them. CDR3 region: CASSKGGSLRYTEAFF. For the CDR3, the DNA is TGTGCCAGCAGTAAAGGGGGGTCCTTGAGGTACACTGAAGCTTTCTTT.

The chain recombines TRBV6-6 with TRBJ1-3; a weak D match, TRBD1 (5 bases). This CDR3 is built from 15 residues. With 2 bases removed from V and 4 bases from J, the gap between germline ends came to 12 bases. In germline, CDR1 is MNHNY, CDR2 SVGAGI (reference sequence). Here the CDR3 DNA reads TGTGCCAGCAGTTACGATTCAGGGCGCGGAAACACCATATATTTT. This translates into CASSYDSGRGNTIYF.

This clonotype was recorded many times. This chain joins TRBV7-9 and TRBJ2-7; D is unresolved. This CDR3 contains 12 residues. V lost 3 bases and J 3 bases, leaving 6 bases between the germline ends. Germline values: CDR1 SEHNR, CDR2 FQNEAQ (reference sequence). DNA for the CDR3: TGTGCCAGCAGCTTTGGGGACTACGAGCAGTACTTC. Its translation is CASSFGDYEQYF.

This clonotype was counted once. Just one base apart from a much larger clone, this may be a read error. CDR3 nucleotides: TGTGCCGGCAGTGAAATAGGGCAGGGGTTCGGCGAGCAGTACTTC. Translation gives CAGSEIGQGFGEQYF. This sequence joins TRBV2 and TRBJ2-7, with D tentatively TRBD1 (6 bases). Germline CDR1 SNHLY, CDR2 FYNNEI. CDR3 length equals 15 residues.

This chain uses TRBV30 with TRBJ2-7; D possibly corresponds to TRBD1 (6 bases). Germline CDR1 GTSNPN, CDR2 SVGIG (reference sequence). V was cut by 0 bases and J by 6 bases, with 12 bases left in between. The CDR3 length is 13 residues. This CDR3 reads CAWSVQGASEQYF. CDR3 coding DNA: TGTGCCTGGAGTGTACAGGGTGCTTCCGAGCAGTACTTC. Together with reference TRBV30 and TRBJ2-7, the CDR3 gives the full variable domain: SQTIHQWPATLVQPVGSPLSLECTVEGTSNPNLYWYRQAAGRGLQLLFYSVGIGQISSEVPQNLSASRPQDRQFILSSKKLLLSDSGFYLCAWSVQGASEQYFGPGTRLTVT.

The J gene is TRBJ2-7, the V gene TRBV3-1, with TRBD1 matching over 9 bases. V trimming: 2 bases; J trimming: 5 bases; junction bases outside the gene matches: 7. CDR3 length equals 15 residues. Germline CDR1 is LGHDT and CDR2 is YNNKEL (reference sequence). The chain's CDR3 is CASSQKQGARNEQYF. For the CDR3, the DNA is TGTGCCAGCAGCCAAAAACAGGGGGCGCGCAACGAGCAGTACTTC.

The chain joins TRBV4-2 to TRBJ2-7; tentative D call: TRBD1 (6 bases). Germline values: CDR1 LGHNA, CDR2 YNFKEQ. V gave up 0 bases and J gave up 7 bases, with 19 bases separating them. This CDR3 has 16 amino acids. CDR3 protein: CASSQDLGAVGREQYF. The CDR3 DNA follows: TGTGCCAGCAGCCAAGATTTGGGGGCAGTAGGGCGGGAGCAGTACTTC.

About this clonotype itself: This sequence may be a read error, since a much larger clone differs from it by one base. The J gene is TRBJ2-1, the V gene TRBV27; D possibly uses TRBD1 or TRBD2 (5 bases each). The CDR3 runs 14 residues. Per the germline V gene, CDR1 is MNHEY and CDR2 is SMNVEV (reference sequence). Trimming left V 5 bases short and J 13 bases short, with 21 bases between. CDR3 residues: CASSGGRTRETQFF. For the CDR3, the DNA is TGTGCCAGCAGTGGGGGTCGGACGAGAGAGACCCAGTTCTTC.

The chain recombines TRBV5-1 with TRBJ2-7; 10 nucleotides line up with TRBD1. The CDR3 is 17 residues long. V shed 0 bases, J shed 1 base, and the junction held 7 bases outside the gene matches. Germline CDR1 is SGHRS and CDR2 is YFSETQ. CDR3 residues: CASSLAPGTGVSYEQYF. The DNA for the CDR3 is TGCGCCAGCAGCTTGGCCCCCGGGACAGGGGTGTCCTACGAGCAGTACTTC.

The gene calls are TRBV7-3 and TRBJ1-1, with D unclear. With 1 base removed from V and 5 bases from J, the gap between germline ends came to 14 bases. Per germline, CDR1 SGHTA and CDR2 FQGTGA. The CDR3 sequence is 15 residues long. CDR3: CASSLNPAVGTEAFF. The DNA for the CDR3 is TGTGCCAGCAGCTTAAACCCGGCGGTGGGGACTGAAGCTTTCTTT. The variable domain in full, completed from reference TRBV7-3 and TRBJ1-1, reads GAGVSQTPSNKVTEKGKYVELRCDPISGHTALYWYRQSLGQGPEFLIYFQGTGAADDSGLPNDRFFAVRPEGSVSTLKIQRTERGDSAVYLCASSLNPAVGTEAFFGQGTRLTVV.

About this clonotype: The CDR3 does not end in the conserved phenylalanine or tryptophan, so this is likely a read error. The chain employs TRBV5-1 and TRBJ2-7, with TRBD2 as a possible D gene (5 bases). Per germline, CDR1 SGHRS and CDR2 YFSETQ. V was pared by 4 bases and J by 0 bases, with 14 bases between. This CDR3 spans 15 amino acids. DNA for the CDR3: TGCGCCAGCAGCCCTGACGGAACTAGCTCCTACGAGCAGTACAAC. Its translation is CASSPDGTSSYEQYN.

This clonotype was observed at least ten times. The chain links TRBV5-1 to TRBJ2-5; D gene unclear. The CDR3 has 13 residues. CDR1 and CDR2 (germline): SGHRS, YFSETQ. V dropped 5 bases and J dropped 3 bases, with 11 bases sitting between them. CDR3 region: CASSRQREETQYF. DNA for the CDR3: TGCGCCAGCAGTAGGCAGAGAGAAGAGACCCAGTACTTC.

This sequence joins TRBV29-1 and TRBJ2-7, with 9 bases aligning to TRBD1. Germline CDR1 reads SQVTM; CDR2 reads ANQGSEA. CDR3 length equals 16 residues. With V trimmed by 7 bases and J by 2 bases, 15 bases remained unmatched. CDR3 sequence: CSAGVIDRGSTYEQYF. For the CDR3, the DNA is TGCAGCGCTGGGGTCATTGACAGGGGGTCCACCTACGAGCAGTACTTC.

This clonotype was seen a handful of times. The chain employs TRBV29-1 and TRBJ1-1, with 9 bases fitting TRBD1. Losses at the gene ends were 7 bases for V and 4 bases for J; bases not matched to a gene: 10. Germline CDR1 SQVTM, CDR2 ANQGSEA. The CDR3 extends over 14 amino acids. The CDR3 DNA reads as TGCAGCGCTCGGGACAGGGAGTATGCCACTGAAGCTTTCTTT. It translates to CSARDREYATEAFF. The whole variable domain, filled in from reference TRBV29-1 and TRBJ1-1, reads SAVISQKPSRDICQRGTSLTIQCQVDSQVTMMFWYRQQPGQSLTLIATANQGSEATYESGFVIDKFPISRPNLTFSTLTVSNMSPEDSSIYLCSARDREYATEAFFGQGTRLTVV.

This clonotype has only a few counts. The rearrangement uses TRBV20-1 and TRBJ1-5; D ambiguous. Germline loops: CDR1 DFQATT, CDR2 SNEGSKA (reference sequence). This CDR3 is 12 amino acids long. The V end lost 1 base, the J end lost 4 bases, and 5 bases lay between the germline ends. CDR3 amino acids: CSARAPNQPQHF. The CDR3 nucleotides are TGCAGTGCTAGAGCGCCAAATCAGCCCCAGCATTTT.

This clonotype was seen a handful of times. The J gene is TRBJ2-7, the V gene TRBV2, with a weak D call TRBD1 (5 bases). The germline V and J ends were trimmed by 4 bases and 0 bases, with 13 bases remaining between them. The CDR3 is 15 residues long. CDR1 is SNHLY and CDR2 is FYNNEI in the germline V gene. CDR3 sequence reads: CASSASAQGSYEQYF. The CDR3 bases are TGTGCCAGCAGTGCGTCGGCGCAGGGCTCCTACGAGCAGTACTTC.

The rearrangement uses TRBV12-3 or TRBV12-4 and TRBJ2-7; D may be TRBD1 or TRBD2 (5 bases each). The CDR3 runs 14 residues. The V gene lost 5 bases and the J gene lost 2 bases, with 13 bases spanning the gap. In DNA, the CDR3 is TGTGCCAGCAGTCGGGACGGAAGCCCCTACGAGCAGTACTTC. It is translated as CASSRDGSPYEQYF.

The chain joins TRBV5-1 to TRBJ2-3; 7 nucleotides line up with TRBD2. This CDR3 region has 18 residues. V shed 0 bases, J shed 6 bases, and the junction held 16 bases outside the gene matches. From germline, CDR1 is SGHRS and CDR2 YFSETQ. As DNA, the CDR3 is TGCGCCAGCAGCTTGGCCAGGATAGGGACTACGATTGGCGATACGCAGTATTTT. The encoded protein is CASSLARIGTTIGDTQYF.

As concerns this clonotype: This sequence may be a read error, since a much larger clone differs from it by one base. The chain has TRBV7-3 and TRBJ2-1; possibly TRBD1 or TRBD2 for D (5 bases each). The CDR3 extends over 16 amino acids. Germline CDR1 SGHTA, CDR2 FQGTGA. V lost 4 bases and J 4 bases, leaving 17 bases between the germline ends. CDR3 DNA: TGTGCCAGCAGCTCCGGATATGGGACGAAATACAATGAGCAGTTCTTC. Its translation: CASSSGYGTKYNEQFF.

This clonotype was recorded a few times. At one boundary the junction diverges from the germline segment, which might be a read error. V and J are TRBV20-1 and TRBJ2-5, with 11 bases identical to TRBD2. Germline V gene sequence: CDR1 DFQATT, CDR2 SNEGSKA (reference sequence). This CDR3 spans 15 amino acids. The CDR3, as DNA: TGCAGTGCCACAACACTAGCGGGGGTACAAGAGGCCCAGTACTTC. This encodes CSATTLAGVQEAQYF.

The chain recombines TRBV7-2 with TRBJ1-2, with TRBD1 matching over 8 bases. The length of the CDR3 is 17 residues. V shed 1 base and J 8 bases; nucleotides not matched to a gene: 15. Per germline, CDR1 SGHTA and CDR2 FQGNSA. The chain's CDR3 is CASSLGGRGLLVDGYTF. DNA of the CDR3: TGTGCCAGCAGCTTAGGGGGCAGGGGGCTATTGGTGGACGGCTACACCTTC.

This clonotype has a count of ten or more. The chain links TRBV11-3 to TRBJ2-5; D uncertain. V was shortened by 3 bases and J by 5 bases, with 7 bases between the two germline ends. The CDR3 totals 12 residues. Looked up from germline, CDR1 is SGHNT and CDR2 is YENEEA. CDR3 nucleotide sequence: TGTGCCAGCAGCTTCGTCGGTGAGACCCAGTACTTC. This sequence encodes CASSFVGETQYF.

The rearrangement links TRBV28 to TRBJ1-5; TRBD1 is a possible D gene (5 bases). This CDR3 comprises 17 residues. Germline CDR1 is MDHEN and CDR2 is SYDVKM. V lost 6 bases and J lost 4, with 22 bases in between. The CDR3 loop reads CASRFRATKRGNQPQHF. CDR3 coding DNA: TGTGCCAGCAGGTTCCGGGCTACCAAAAGGGGAAATCAGCCCCAGCATTTT.

The table lists this clonotype with many counts. The J gene is TRBJ2-3, the V gene TRBV6-4, with 11 bases that match TRBD2. The CDR3 consists of 16 residues. J was trimmed by 2 bases and V by 3 bases; bases with no gene match: 4. Germline-derived CDR1 and CDR2 are MRHNA and SNTAGT. CDR3 nucleotide sequence: TGTGCCAGCAGTGAAATGGGACTAGCGGACACAGATACGCAGTATTTT. This gives the protein CASSEMGLADTDTQYF.

Ten or more counts support this clonotype. The chain links TRBV29-1 to TRBJ2-1; no definite D call. This CDR3 contains 12 residues. CDR1 and CDR2 (germline): SQVTM, ANQGSEA. V was clipped by 5 bases and J by 5 bases, with 10 bases between them. The CDR3 reads CSVSPENNEQFF. The CDR3 coding sequence is TGCAGCGTTTCCCCAGAGAACAATGAGCAGTTCTTC.

This clonotype occurred many times. This chain links TRBV12-3 or TRBV12-4 with TRBJ1-1; no clear D. The ends were cut back, 7 bases at V and 6 bases at J, with 12 bases in the middle. The CDR3 consists of 12 residues. This CDR3 is CASTPFGAEAFF. The CDR3 region has the DNA TGTGCCAGCACCCCCTTTGGGGCTGAAGCTTTCTTT.

This clonotype was detected only a few times. This chain joins TRBV29-1 and TRBJ1-1; D not certain. Germline assignment: CDR1 SQVTM and CDR2 ANQGSEA. V dropped 5 bases and J dropped 1 base, with 14 bases sitting between them. There are 14 residues in the CDR3. The CDR3: CSVRKDWENTEAFF. DNA of the CDR3: TGCAGCGTTAGAAAGGACTGGGAGAACACTGAAGCTTTCTTT.

This clonotype was detected only a few times. The J gene is TRBJ2-4, the V gene TRBV12-3 or TRBV12-4; possible D gene TRBD1, 6 bases. The V end lost 4 bases, the J end lost 2 bases, and 9 bases lay between the germline ends. The CDR3 extends over 14 amino acids. The CDR3 sequence: CASSSQGTKNIQYF. The CDR3 coding sequence is TGTGCCAGCAGTTCTCAGGGGACCAAAAACATTCAGTACTTC.